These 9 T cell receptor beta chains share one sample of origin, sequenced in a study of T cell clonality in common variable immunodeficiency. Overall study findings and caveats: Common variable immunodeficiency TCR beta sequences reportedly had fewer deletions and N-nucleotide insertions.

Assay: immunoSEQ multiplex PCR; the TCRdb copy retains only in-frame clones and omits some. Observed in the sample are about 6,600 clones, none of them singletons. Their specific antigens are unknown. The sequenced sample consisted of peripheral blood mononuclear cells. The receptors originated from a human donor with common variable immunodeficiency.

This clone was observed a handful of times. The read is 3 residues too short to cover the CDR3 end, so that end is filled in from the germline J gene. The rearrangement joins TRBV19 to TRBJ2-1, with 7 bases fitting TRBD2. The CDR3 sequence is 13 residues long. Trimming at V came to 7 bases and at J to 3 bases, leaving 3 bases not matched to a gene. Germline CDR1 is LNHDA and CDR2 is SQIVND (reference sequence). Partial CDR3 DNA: TGTGCCAGTACACAGCGGGACTACAATGAG. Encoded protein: CASTQRDYNE. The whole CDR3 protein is CASTQRDYNEQFF.

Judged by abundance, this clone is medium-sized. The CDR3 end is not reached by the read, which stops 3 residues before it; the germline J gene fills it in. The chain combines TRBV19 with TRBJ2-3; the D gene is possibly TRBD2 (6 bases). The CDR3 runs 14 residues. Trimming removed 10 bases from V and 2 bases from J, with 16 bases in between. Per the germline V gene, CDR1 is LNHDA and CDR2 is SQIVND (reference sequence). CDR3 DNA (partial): TGTGCCACCACACCTAGCGCCTACACAGATACG. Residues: CATTPSAYTDT. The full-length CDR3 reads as CATTPSAYTDTQYF.

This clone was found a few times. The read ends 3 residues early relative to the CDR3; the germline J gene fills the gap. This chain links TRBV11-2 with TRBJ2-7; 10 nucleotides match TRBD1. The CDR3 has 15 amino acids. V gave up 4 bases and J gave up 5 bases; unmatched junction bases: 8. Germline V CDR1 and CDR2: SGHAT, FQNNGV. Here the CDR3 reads CASSSGWGQGHEQYF. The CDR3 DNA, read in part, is TGTGCCAGCAGCTCCGGGTGGGGACAGGGGCACGAG.

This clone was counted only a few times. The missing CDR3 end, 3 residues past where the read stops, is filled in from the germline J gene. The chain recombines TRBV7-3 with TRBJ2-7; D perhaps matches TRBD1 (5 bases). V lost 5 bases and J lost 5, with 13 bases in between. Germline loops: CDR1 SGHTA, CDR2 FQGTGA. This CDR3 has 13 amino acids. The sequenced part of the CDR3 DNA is TGTGCCAGCAGCCCCGTAGGGGCGGACGAG. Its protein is CASSPVGADE. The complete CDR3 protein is CASSPVGADEQYF.

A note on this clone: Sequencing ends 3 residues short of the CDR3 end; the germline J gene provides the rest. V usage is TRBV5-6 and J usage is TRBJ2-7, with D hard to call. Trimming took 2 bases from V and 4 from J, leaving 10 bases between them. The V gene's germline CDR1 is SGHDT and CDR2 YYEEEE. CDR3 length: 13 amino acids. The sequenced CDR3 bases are TGTGCCAGCAGCTTTACCGGTCGATACGAG. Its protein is CASSFTGRYE. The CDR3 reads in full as CASSFTGRYEQYF.

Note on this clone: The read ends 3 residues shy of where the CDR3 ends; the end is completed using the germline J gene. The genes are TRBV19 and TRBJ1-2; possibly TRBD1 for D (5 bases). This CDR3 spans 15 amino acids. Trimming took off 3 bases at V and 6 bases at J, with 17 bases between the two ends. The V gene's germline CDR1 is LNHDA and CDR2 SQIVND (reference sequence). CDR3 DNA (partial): TGTGCCAGTAGTATCAGTCCAGGGATTGACAATGGC. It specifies CASSISPGIDNG. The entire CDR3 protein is CASSISPGIDNGYTF. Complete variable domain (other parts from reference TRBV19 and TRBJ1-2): DGGITQSPKYLFRKEGQNVTLSCEQNLNHDAMYWYRQDPGQGLRLIYYSQIVNDFQKGDIAEGYSVSREKKESFPLTVTSAQKNPTAFYLCASSISPGIDNGYTFGSGTRLTVV.

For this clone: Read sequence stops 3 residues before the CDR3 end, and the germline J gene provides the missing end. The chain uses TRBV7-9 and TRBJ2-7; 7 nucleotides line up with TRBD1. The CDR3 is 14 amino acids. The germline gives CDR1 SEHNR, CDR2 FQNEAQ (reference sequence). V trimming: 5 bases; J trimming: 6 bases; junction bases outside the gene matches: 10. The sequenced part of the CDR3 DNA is TGTGCCAGCAGCCCGGACACAGGGGTTGCCGAG. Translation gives CASSPDTGVAE. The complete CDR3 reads CASSPDTGVAEQYF.

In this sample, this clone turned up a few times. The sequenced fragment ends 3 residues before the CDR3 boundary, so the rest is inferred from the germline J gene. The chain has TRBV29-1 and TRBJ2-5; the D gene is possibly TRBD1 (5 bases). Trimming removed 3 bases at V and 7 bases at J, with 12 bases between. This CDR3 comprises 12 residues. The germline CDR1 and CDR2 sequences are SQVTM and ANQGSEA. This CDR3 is CSVDSGLGTQYF. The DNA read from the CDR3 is TGCAGCGTTGATTCAGGGTTGGGGACC.

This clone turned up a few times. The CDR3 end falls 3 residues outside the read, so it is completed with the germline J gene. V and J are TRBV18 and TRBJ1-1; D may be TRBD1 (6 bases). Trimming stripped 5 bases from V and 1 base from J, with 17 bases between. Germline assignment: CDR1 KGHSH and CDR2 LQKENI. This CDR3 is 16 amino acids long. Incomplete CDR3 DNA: TGTGCCAGCTCAGAGAATAGGGGGGGTCGGAACACTGAA. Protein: CASSENRGGRNTE. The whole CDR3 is CASSENRGGRNTEAFF.